Listed here is a single T cell receptor (beta chain). Method: immunoSEQ multiplex PCR; TCRdb's copy keeps in-frame clones and lacks some. This sample yields about 220,000 clones, of which 88% are seen a single time; 2.6% belongs to the top ten. Deletions cut 5 bases from V and 3 bases from J, with 11 bases between. Looked up from germline, CDR1 is LNHDA and CDR2 is SQIVND (reference sequence). The CDR3 sequence is 13 residues long. This sample was included in a study of blood T cell repertoires in COVID-19. Study-level background: The analysed material was cDNA or gDNA that came from T cells, B-cell-depleted T cells, or PBMCs.

Source material: PBMCs or T cells enriched from blood (not recorded which). This clonotype originated in a woman younger than 45 who had recovered from COVID-19. The chain couples TRBV19 to TRBJ2-7; maybe TRBD2 (5 bases). CDR3 amino acids: CASSLGLGYEQYF. The CDR3 DNA reads TGTGCCAGTAGTTTAGGACTGGGCTACGAGCAGTACTTC.